Following are 3 T cell receptor beta chains from one sample sequenced in a study of blood T cell repertoires in COVID-19. The method was immunoSEQ multiplex PCR; TCRdb's version includes in-frame clones alone and lacks a portion of them. Of 110,000 to 150,000 clones listed, over 75% are singletons. The sequenced sample was peripheral blood. These receptors all come from a man aged 70-80 years with acute or convalescent COVID-19.

The chain combines TRBV10-2 with TRBJ2-3; 7 bases match TRBD1. Germline V gives CDR1 WSHSY, CDR2 SAAADI. V shed 4 bases, J shed 1 base, and the junction held 2 bases outside the gene matches. CDR3 length equals 14 residues. The CDR3 nucleotides read TGCGCCAGCAGTGCCCAGGGGGGCACAGATACGCAGTATTTT. This sequence encodes CASSAQGGTDTQYF.

V gene TRBV30 combines with J gene TRBJ2-3; possible D gene TRBD1, 5 bases. V lost 0 bases and J 9 bases, leaving 13 bases between the germline ends. Germline V gene data show CDR1 as GTSNPN and CDR2 as SVGIG (reference sequence). This CDR3 region has 13 residues. The CDR3 loop reads CAWSVLPGPTQYF. The CDR3 DNA reads as TGTGCCTGGAGTGTACTCCCAGGGCCCACGCAGTATTTT.

The chain couples TRBV7-9 to TRBJ1-6, with 8 nucleotides matching TRBD1. The CDR3 extends over 15 amino acids. Trimming cost V 1 base and J 6 bases; bases outside gene matches: 2. Germline V gives CDR1 SEHNR, CDR2 FQNEAQ (reference sequence). DNA of the CDR3: TGTGCCAGCAGCTTAGGGACAGGGAGTAATTCACCCCTCCACTTT. The encoded protein is CASSLGTGSNSPLHF.